Listed below are T cell receptor beta chains from one sample, sequenced in a study of shared clonotypes between healthy human individuals. Using immunoSEQ multiplex PCR, the repertoire was profiled, and TCRdb retains in-frame clones only, with some absent. The data contain about 1 million clones, 65% to 75% of them singletons. Material: memory CD4+ T cells sorted from blood. The receptors were gathered from a young man in good health. Both conserved end residues are part of each CDR3. A D gene is named only where the DNA matches it firmly. Clone size is not always given. Where it is, it says once, few, many or a class for expanded clones.

d_gene	j_gene	abundance	v_gene	CDR3nt	CDR3aa
TRBD2	TRBJ2-7	once	TRBV6-6	TGTGCCAGCAGTCGCGGGGGTTCCTACGAGCAGTACTTC	CASSRGGSYEQYF
TRBD1	TRBJ1-1	NA	TRBV29-1	TGCAGCGCCCAGACAGGGGGTCGGGGCACTGAAGCTTTCTTT	CSAQTGGRGTEAFF
TRBD1	TRBJ1-4	NA	TRBV5-6	TGTGCCAGCAGCTTGGGGCAGGGGGCTAGTGAAAAACTGTTTTTT	CASSLGQGASEKLFF
TRBD1	TRBJ2-7	NA	TRBV7-2	TGTGCCAGCAGCTTAACAGGGGGCGATCTTTACGAGCAGTACTTC	CASSLTGGDLYEQYF
TRBD1	TRBJ1-1	few	TRBV4-2	TGTGCCAGCAGCCAAACCGGGACAGGGGACACTGAAGCTTTCTTT	CASSQTGTGDTEAFF
TRBD2	TRBJ2-1	NA	TRBV5-1	TGCGCCAGCAGCTCCCAATTGACTAGCGGGAGTTACAATGAGCAGTTCTTC	CASSSQLTSGSYNEQFF
TRBD1	TRBJ2-2	NA	TRBV19	TGTGCCAGTAGTATCCGGACAGGGGGCGCTTCCGGGGAGCTGTTTTTT	CASSIRTGGASGELFF
NA	TRBJ2-7	NA	TRBV7-2	TGTGCCAGCAGCTTGGCGGGTCGGGACTACGAGCAGTACTTC	CASSLAGRDYEQYF
NA	TRBJ2-1	NA	TRBV6-1	TGTGCCTCCCGAGGGGCGGTCGAGCAGTTCTTC	CASRGAVEQFF
NA	TRBJ2-1	few	TRBV20-1	TGCAGTGCTAGCGGGGGCAATGAGCAGTTCTTC	CSASGGNEQFF
NA	TRBJ1-5	NA	TRBV5-1	TGCGCCGCGGCAACCGGGACGGCTTGCAATCAGCCCCAGCATTTT	CAAATGTACNQPQHF
TRBD2	TRBJ2-3	NA	TRBV6-6	TGTGCCAGCACCCAGGGTCTAGCGGGGTCCACAGATACGCAGTATTTT	CASTQGLAGSTDTQYF
TRBD1	TRBJ1-1	few	TRBV5-6	TGTGCCAGCAACAAGGACAGGGTGGACACTGAAGCTTTCTTT	CASNKDRVDTEAFF
NA	TRBJ1-6	NA	TRBV30	TGTGCCTGGAAAATGTGGCAGGGTGGTTCACCCCTCCACTTT	CAWKMWQGGSPLHF
TRBD2	TRBJ2-2	NA	TRBV18	TGTGCCAGCTCACCAAACCGAGCGGGGGCGAACACCGGGGAGCTGTTTTTT	CASSPNRAGANTGELFF
NA	TRBJ2-4	few	TRBV4-1	TGCGCCAGCAGCCAAGAGGGATACATTCAGTACTTC	CASSQEGYIQYF
TRBD1	TRBJ1-2	NA	TRBV29-1	TGCAGCGTTCCGGCAGGGGGTAACTATGGCTACACCTTC	CSVPAGGNYGYTF
NA	TRBJ1-1	NA	TRBV6-1	TGTGCCAGCACGTCAGACATCCAAACTGAAGCTTTCTTT	CASTSDIQTEAFF
NA	TRBJ2-3	NA	TRBV5-1	TGCGCCAGCAGCACGGACACGGATACGCAGTATTTT	CASSTDTDTQYF
NA	TRBJ2-5	NA	TRBV6-5	TGTGCCAGCAGTTACTCTTCTAGCTCAGAGACCCAGTACTTC	CASSYSSSSETQYF
NA	TRBJ2-2	few	TRBV28	TGTGCCAGCAGTTTGAGGGGTTTCACCGGGGAGCTGTTTTTT	CASSLRGFTGELFF
NA	TRBJ2-1	few	TRBV7-2	TGTGCCAGCGGATCGACTAGTGACAAGCAGTTCTTC	CASGSTSDKQFF
NA	TRBJ1-2	NA	TRBV6-1	TGTGCCAGCAGTGAAATAGGGCAGGCCGGCAGGGTCTATGGCTACACCTTC	CASSEIGQAGRVYGYTF
TRBD1	TRBJ2-5	NA	TRBV25-1	TGTGCCAGCAGCCGGACAGGGGCAGAGACCCAGTACTTC	CASSRTGAETQYF
NA	TRBJ2-1	few	TRBV18	TGTGCCAGCGCCACGCGCTCCTACAATGAGCAGTTCTTC	CASATRSYNEQFF
NA	TRBJ2-5	NA	TRBV10-3	TGTGCCATCAGGATGGACAGAAAAGAGACCCAGTACTTC	CAIRMDRKETQYF
TRBD1	TRBJ1-1	NA	TRBV7-3	TGTGCCAGCAGCTTAACGGGGACAGGGGGCACTGAAGCTTTCTTT	CASSLTGTGGTEAFF
NA	TRBJ2-7	NA	TRBV15	TGTGCCACCAGCGTGACCGTCAGCTCCTACGAGCAGTACTTC	CATSVTVSSYEQYF
TRBD2	TRBJ2-3	few	TRBV11-3	TGTGCCAGCAGCTTAGGAGGGACTAGCGGGCCCGCAGATACGCAGTATTTT	CASSLGGTSGPADTQYF
TRBD2	TRBJ2-1	NA	TRBV6-5	TGTGCCAGCAGTCGCGCCGGGGGGACGGAAAATGAGCAGTTCTTC	CASSRAGGTENEQFF
TRBD2	TRBJ2-1	once	TRBV19	TGTGCCAGTAGTATGGAGACTAGCGGGCCCAATGAGCAGTTCTTC	CASSMETSGPNEQFF
NA	TRBJ2-5	NA	TRBV6-5	TGTGCCACCGGTCGGGGAGAGACCCAGTACTTC	CATGRGETQYF
TRBD2	TRBJ2-2	NA	TRBV4-3	TGCGCCAGCAGCCAAGTGGGCAGCGGGAGGAGGAACACCGGGGAGCTGTTTTTT	CASSQVGSGRRNTGELFF
NA	TRBJ2-5	many	TRBV10-3	TGTGCCACGGCCGTCGGCAGCCAAGAGACCCAGTACTTC	CATAVGSQETQYF
TRBD1	TRBJ2-3	NA	TRBV6-6	TGTGCCAGCAGCCGGGACAGCCGCACAGATACGCAGTATTTT	CASSRDSRTDTQYF
NA	TRBJ2-1	NA	TRBV5-1	TGCGCCAGCAGCTTGGCCACCTTCTACAATGAGCAGTTCTTC	CASSLATFYNEQFF
TRBD1	TRBJ1-2	NA	TRBV28	TGTGCCAGCACCATGGGGACAGGGGGCCCCTATGGCTACACCTTC	CASTMGTGGPYGYTF
TRBD2	TRBJ2-3	NA	TRBV7-8	TGTGCCAGCAGCCCTAGCGGGAGGTTTGGAGATACGCAGTATTTT	CASSPSGRFGDTQYF
TRBD1	TRBJ1-1	once	TRBV6-1	TGTGCCAGCAGTGCCGAAAGGGGGACAGCTGAAGCTTTCTTT	CASSAERGTAEAFF
NA	TRBJ2-7	NA	TRBV7-8	TGTGCCAGCAGCGCCTCGAGGGGAGGCGAGCAGTACTTC	CASSASRGGEQYF
NA	TRBJ2-1	NA	TRBV5-4	TGTGCCAGCAGCTCCCCGGCGGGTTCCTACAATGAGCAGTTCTTC	CASSSPAGSYNEQFF
NA	TRBJ2-3	NA	TRBV7-9	TGTGCCAGCAGCTCCCTAGGAGATACGCAGTATTTT	CASSSLGDTQYF